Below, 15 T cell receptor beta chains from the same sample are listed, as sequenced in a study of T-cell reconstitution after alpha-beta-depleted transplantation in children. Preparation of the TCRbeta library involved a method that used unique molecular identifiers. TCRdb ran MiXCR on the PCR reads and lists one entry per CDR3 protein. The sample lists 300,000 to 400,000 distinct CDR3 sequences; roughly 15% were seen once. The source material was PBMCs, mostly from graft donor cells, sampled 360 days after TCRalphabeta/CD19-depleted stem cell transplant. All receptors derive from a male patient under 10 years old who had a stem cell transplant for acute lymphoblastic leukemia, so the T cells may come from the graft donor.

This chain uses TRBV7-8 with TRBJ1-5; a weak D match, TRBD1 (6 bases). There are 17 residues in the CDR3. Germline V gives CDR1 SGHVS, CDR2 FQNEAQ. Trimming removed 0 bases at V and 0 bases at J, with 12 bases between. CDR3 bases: TGTGCCAGCAGCTTAGCGGGACATACGCTTAGCAATCAGCCCCAGCATTTT. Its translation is CASSLAGHTLSNQPQHF. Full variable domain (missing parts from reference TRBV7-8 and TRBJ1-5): GAGVSQSPRYKVAKRGQDVALRCDPISGHVSLFWYQQALGQGPEFLTYFQNEAQLDKSGLPSDRFFAERPEGSVSTLKIQRTQQEDSAVYLCASSLAGHTLSNQPQHFGDGTRLSIL.

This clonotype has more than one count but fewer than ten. The CDR3 spells CASSQQGGEQYF. CDR3 in DNA: TGCGCCAGCAGCCAACAAGGGGGCGAGCAGTACTTC. The chain uses TRBV4-3 and TRBJ2-7; a weak D match, TRBD1 (6 bases). Germline values: CDR1 LGHNA, CDR2 YSLEER. V was pared by 2 bases and J by 6 bases, with 8 bases between. The CDR3 has 12 amino acids.

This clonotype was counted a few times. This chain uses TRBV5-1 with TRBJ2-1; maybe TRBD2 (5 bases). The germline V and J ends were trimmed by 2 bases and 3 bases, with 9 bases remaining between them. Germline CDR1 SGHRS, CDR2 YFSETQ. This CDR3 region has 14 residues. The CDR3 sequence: CASSLQRHYNEQFF. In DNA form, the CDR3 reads TGCGCCAGCAGCTTACAGCGGCACTACAATGAGCAGTTCTTC.

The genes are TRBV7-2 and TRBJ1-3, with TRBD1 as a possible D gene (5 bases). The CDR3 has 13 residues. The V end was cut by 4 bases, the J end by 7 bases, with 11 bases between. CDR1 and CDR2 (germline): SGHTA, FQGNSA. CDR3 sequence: CASSSGRTNTIYF. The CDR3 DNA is TGTGCCAGCAGCTCGGGACGGACTAACACCATATATTTT.

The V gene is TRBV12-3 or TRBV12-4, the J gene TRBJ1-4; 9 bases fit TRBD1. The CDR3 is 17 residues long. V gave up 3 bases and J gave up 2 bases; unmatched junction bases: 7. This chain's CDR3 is CASSFATGGQTNEKLFF. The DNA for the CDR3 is TGTGCCAGCAGTTTCGCGACAGGGGGTCAGACTAATGAAAAACTGTTTTTT.

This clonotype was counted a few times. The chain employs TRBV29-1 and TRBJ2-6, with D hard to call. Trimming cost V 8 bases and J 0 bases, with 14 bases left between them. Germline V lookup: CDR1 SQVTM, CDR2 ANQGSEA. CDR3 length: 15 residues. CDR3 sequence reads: CSIADGSSGANVLTF. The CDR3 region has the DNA TGCAGCATTGCGGACGGAAGCTCTGGGGCCAACGTCCTGACTTTC.

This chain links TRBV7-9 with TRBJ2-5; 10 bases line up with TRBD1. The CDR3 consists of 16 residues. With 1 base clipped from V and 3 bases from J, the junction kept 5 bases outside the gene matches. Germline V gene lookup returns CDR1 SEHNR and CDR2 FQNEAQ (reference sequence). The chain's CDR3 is CASSLDPGTGEETQYF. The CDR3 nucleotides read TGTGCCAGCAGCTTAGATCCCGGGACAGGGGAAGAGACCCAGTACTTC.

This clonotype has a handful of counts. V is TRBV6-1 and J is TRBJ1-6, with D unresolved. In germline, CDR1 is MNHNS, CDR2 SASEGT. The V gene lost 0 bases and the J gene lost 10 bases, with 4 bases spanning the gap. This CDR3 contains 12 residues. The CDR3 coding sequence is TGTGCCAGCAGTGAAGCCGGGTCACCCCTCCACTTT. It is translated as CASSEAGSPLHF.

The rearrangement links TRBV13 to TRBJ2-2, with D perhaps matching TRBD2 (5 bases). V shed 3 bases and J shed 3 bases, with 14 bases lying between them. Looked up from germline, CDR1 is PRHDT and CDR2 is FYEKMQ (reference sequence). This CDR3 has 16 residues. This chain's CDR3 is CASSLTEEWYTGELFF. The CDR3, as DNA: TGTGCCAGCAGCTTGACGGAGGAGTGGTACACCGGGGAGCTGTTTTTT.

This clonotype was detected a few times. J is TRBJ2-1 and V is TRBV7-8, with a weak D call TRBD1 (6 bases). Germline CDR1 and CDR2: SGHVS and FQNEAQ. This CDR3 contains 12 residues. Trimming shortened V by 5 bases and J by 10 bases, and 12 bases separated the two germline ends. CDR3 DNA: TGTGCCAGCAGCCTCACAGGGTTCGAGCAGTTCTTC. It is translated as CASSLTGFEQFF. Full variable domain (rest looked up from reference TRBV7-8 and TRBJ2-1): GAGVSQSPRYKVAKRGQDVALRCDPISGHVSLFWYQQALGQGPEFLTYFQNEAQLDKSGLPSDRFFAERPEGSVSTLKIQRTQQEDSAVYLCASSLTGFEQFFGPGTRLTVL.

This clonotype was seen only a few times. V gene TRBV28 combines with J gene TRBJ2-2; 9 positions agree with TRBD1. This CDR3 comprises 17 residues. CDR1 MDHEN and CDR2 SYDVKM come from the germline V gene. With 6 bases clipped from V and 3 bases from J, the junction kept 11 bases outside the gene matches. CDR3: CASSLSTGGRDTGELFF. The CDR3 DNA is TGTGCCAGCAGCCTATCTACAGGGGGCAGGGACACCGGGGAGCTGTTTTTT. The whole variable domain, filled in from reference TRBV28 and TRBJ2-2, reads DVKVTQSSRYLVKRTGEKVFLECVQDMDHENMFWYRQDPGLGLRLIYFSYDVKMKEKGDIPEGYSVSREKKERFSLILESASTNQTSMYLCASSLSTGGRDTGELFFGEGSRLTVL.

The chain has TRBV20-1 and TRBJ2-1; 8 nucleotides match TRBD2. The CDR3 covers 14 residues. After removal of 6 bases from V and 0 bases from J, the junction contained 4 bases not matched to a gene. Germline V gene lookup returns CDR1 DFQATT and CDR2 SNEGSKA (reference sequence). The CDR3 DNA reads TGCAGTGCACGTAGCGGGGCCTCCTACAATGAGCAGTTCTTC. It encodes CSARSGASYNEQFF.

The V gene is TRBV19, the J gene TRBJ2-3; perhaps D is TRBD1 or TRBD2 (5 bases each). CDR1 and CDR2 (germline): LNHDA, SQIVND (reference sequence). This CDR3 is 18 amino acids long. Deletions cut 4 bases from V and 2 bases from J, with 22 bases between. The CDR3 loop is CASSTVGVSGLPTDTQYF. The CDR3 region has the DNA TGTGCCAGTAGTACCGTGGGGGTGAGCGGACTCCCCACAGATACGCAGTATTTT.

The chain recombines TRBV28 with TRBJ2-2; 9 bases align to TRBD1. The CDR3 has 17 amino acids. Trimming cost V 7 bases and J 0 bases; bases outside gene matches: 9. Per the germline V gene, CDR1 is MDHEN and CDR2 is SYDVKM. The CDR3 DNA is TGTGCCAGCATCGGGACAGGGAATTATTCGAACACCGGGGAGCTGTTTTTT. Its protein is CASIGTGNYSNTGELFF.

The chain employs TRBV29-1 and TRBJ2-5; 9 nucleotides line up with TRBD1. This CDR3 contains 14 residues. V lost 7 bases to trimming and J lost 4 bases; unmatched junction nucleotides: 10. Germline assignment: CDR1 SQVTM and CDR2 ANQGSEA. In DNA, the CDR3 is TGCAGCGCCATCACAGGGGGCTCTGGAGAGACCCAGTACTTC. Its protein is CSAITGGSGETQYF.